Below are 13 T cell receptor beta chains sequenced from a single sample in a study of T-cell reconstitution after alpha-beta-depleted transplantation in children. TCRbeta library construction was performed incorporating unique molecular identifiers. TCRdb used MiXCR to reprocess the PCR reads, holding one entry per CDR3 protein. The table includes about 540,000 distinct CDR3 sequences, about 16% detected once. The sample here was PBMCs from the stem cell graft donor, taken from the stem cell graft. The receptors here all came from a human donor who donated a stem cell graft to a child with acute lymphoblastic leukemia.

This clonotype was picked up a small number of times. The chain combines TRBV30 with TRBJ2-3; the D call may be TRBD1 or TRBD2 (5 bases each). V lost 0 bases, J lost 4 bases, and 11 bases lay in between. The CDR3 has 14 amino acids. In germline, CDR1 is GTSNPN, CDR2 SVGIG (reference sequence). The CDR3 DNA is TGTGCCTGGAGTGTACTACGGGGCCCAGATACGCAGTATTTT. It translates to CAWSVLRGPDTQYF.

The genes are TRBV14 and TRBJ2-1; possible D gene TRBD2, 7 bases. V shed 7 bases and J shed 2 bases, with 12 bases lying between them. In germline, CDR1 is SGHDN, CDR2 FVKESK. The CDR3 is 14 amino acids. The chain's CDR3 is CASKRGGAYNEQFF. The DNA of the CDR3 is TGTGCCAGCAAGAGGGGGGGCGCCTACAATGAGCAGTTCTTC.

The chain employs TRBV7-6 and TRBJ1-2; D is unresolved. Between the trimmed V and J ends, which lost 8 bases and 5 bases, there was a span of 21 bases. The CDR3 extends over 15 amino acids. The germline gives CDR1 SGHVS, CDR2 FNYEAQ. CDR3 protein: CASRPENAGPYGYTF. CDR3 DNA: TGTGCCAGCCGTCCTGAAAATGCAGGACCTTATGGCTACACCTTC. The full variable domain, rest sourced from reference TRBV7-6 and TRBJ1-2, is GAGVSQSPRYKVTKRGQDVALRCDPISGHVSLYWYRQALGQGPEFLTYFNYEAQQDKSGLPNDRFSAERPEGSISTLTIQRTEQRDSAMYRCASRPENAGPYGYTFGSGTRLTVV.

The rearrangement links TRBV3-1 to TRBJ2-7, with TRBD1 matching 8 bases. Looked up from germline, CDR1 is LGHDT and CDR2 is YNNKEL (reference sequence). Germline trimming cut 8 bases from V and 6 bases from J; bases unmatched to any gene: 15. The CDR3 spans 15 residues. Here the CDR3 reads CASCPGQGASGEQYF. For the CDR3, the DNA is TGTGCCAGCTGCCCAGGACAGGGCGCTTCGGGCGAGCAGTACTTC.

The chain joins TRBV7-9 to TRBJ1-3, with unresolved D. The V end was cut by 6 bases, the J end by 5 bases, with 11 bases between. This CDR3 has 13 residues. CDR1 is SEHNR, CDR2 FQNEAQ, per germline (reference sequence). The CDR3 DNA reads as TGTGCCAGCAGGTTGGCGTTAAGAAACACCATATATTTT. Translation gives CASRLALRNTIYF.

The CDR3 DNA reads as TGCAGTGCTAGCGAAACAGCTGGGGCCAACGTCCTGACTTTC. It yields the protein CSASETAGANVLTF. J is TRBJ2-6 and V is TRBV20-1; no definite D call. The ends were cut back, 3 bases at V and 2 bases at J, with 8 bases in the middle. The germline gives CDR1 DFQATT, CDR2 SNEGSKA (reference sequence). The CDR3 has 14 residues.

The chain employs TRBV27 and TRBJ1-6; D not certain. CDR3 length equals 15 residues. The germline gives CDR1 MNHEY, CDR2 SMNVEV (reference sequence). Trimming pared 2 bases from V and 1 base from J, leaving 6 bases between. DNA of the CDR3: TGTGCCAGCAGTTTACGAGAATCCTATAATTCACCCCTCCACTTT. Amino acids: CASSLRESYNSPLHF.

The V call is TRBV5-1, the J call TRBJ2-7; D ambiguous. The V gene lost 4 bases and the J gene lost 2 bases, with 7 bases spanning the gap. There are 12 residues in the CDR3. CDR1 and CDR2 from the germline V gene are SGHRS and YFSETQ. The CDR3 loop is CASSPPAYEQYF. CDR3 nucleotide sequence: TGCGCCAGCAGCCCCCCAGCCTACGAGCAGTACTTC.

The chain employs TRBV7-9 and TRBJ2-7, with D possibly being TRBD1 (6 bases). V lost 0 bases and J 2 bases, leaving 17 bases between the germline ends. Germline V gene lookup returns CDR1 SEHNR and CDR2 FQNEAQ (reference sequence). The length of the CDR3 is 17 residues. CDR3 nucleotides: TGTGCCAGCAGCTTAGCTCTACAGGGTGAGTTGACCTACGAGCAGTACTTC. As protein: CASSLALQGELTYEQYF.

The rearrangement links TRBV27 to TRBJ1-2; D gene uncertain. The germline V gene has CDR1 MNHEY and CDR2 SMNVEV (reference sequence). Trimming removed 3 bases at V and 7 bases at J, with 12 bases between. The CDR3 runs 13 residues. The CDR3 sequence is CASSLYGRLGYTF. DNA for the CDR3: TGTGCCAGCAGTTTGTATGGCAGGCTTGGCTACACCTTC.

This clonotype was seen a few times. CDR3 nucleotides: TGCGCCAGCTCAACCTCACGGGACCTCCCTGGCTACACCTTC. Protein product: CASSTSRDLPGYTF. The rearrangement links TRBV5-1 to TRBJ1-2, with D possibly being TRBD1 (5 bases). This CDR3 is built from 14 residues. Germline V gene data show CDR1 as SGHRS and CDR2 as YFSETQ. The germline V and J ends were trimmed by 7 bases and 7 bases, with 20 bases remaining between them.

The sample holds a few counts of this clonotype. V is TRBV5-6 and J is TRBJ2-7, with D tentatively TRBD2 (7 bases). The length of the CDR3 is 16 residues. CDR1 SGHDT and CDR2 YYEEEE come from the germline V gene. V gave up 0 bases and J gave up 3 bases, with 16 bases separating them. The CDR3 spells CASSLGRPGEGYEQYF. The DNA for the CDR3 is TGTGCCAGCAGCTTGGGGCGTCCAGGGGAGGGCTACGAGCAGTACTTC.

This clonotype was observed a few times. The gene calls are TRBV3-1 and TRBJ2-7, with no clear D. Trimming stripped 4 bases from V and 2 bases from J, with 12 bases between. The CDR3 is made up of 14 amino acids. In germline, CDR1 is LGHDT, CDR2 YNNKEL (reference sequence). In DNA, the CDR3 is TGTGCCAGCAGCCCCGTGACATTTACCTACGAGCAGTACTTC. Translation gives CASSPVTFTYEQYF.